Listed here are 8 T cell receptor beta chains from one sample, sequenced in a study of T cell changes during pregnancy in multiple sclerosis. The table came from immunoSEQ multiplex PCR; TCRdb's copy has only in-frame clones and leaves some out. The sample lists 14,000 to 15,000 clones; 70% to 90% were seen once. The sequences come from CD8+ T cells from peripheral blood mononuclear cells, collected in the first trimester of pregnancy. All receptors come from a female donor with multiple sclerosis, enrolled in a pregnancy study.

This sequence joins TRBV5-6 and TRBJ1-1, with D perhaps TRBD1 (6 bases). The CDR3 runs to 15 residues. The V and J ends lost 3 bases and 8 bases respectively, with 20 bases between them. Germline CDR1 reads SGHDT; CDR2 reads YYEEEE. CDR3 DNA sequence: TGTGCCAGCAGCTCTAATCTCCGGGACACGCACGAAGCTTTCTTT. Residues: CASSSNLRDTHEAFF.

CDR3: CASSPVTQGSNQPQHF. The CDR3 DNA is TGTGCCAGCAGTCCCGTCACACAGGGGAGCAATCAGCCCCAGCATTTT. This sequence joins TRBV27 and TRBJ1-5; 7 bases are a match to TRBD1. Germline CDR1 reads MNHEY; CDR2 reads SMNVEV (reference sequence). Losses at the gene ends were 5 bases for V and 1 base for J; bases not matched to a gene: 8. This CDR3 is built from 16 residues.

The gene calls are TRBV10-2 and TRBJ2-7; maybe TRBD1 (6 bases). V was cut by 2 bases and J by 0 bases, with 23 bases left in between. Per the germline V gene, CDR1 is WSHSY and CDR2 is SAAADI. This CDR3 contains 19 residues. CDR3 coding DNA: TGCGCCAGCAGTGAGCATTGGCCAGGGGTCCTAATTAGCTCCTACGAGCAGTACTTC. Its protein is CASSEHWPGVLISSYEQYF.

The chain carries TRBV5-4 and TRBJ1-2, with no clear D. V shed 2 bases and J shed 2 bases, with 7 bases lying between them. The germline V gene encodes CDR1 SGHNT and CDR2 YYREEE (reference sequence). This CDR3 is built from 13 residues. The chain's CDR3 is CASSFPGNYGYTF. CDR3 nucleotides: TGTGCCAGCAGCTTCCCTGGCAACTATGGCTACACCTTC.

Here the CDR3 DNA reads TGTGCCAGCAGTTTCGTAGTGAACACTGAAGCTTTCTTT. Amino acid sequence: CASSFVVNTEAFF. This chain uses TRBV27 with TRBJ1-1; D unclear. There are 13 residues in the CDR3. Trimming pared 3 bases from V and 0 bases from J, leaving 5 bases between. Germline lookup yields CDR1 MNHEY and CDR2 SMNVEV (reference sequence).

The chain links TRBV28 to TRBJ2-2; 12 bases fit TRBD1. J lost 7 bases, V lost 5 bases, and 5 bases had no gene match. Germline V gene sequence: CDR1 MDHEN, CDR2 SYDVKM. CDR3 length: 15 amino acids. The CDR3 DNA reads TGTGCCAGCAGTACCGGGACAGGGGGCCACGGGGAGCTGTTTTTT. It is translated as CASSTGTGGHGELFF. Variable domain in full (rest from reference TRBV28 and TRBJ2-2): DVKVTQSSRYLVKRTGEKVFLECVQDMDHENMFWYRQDPGLGLRLIYFSYDVKMKEKGDIPEGYSVSREKKERFSLILESASTNQTSMYLCASSTGTGGHGELFFGEGSRLTVL.

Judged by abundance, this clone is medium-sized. DNA for the CDR3: TGTGCCACTGGACAGGGGAACACTGAAGCTTTCTTT. Amino acids: CATGQGNTEAFF. V is TRBV15 and J is TRBJ1-1, with 8 bases that match TRBD1. CDR1 LNHNV and CDR2 YYDKDF come from the germline V gene (reference sequence). This CDR3 comprises 12 residues. V lost 9 bases, J lost 1 base, and 1 base stayed unmatched.

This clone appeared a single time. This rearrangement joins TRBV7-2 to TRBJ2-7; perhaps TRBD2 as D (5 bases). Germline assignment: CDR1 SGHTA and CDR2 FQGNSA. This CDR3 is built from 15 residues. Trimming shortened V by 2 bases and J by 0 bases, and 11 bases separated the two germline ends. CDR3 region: CASSLLAGRSYEQYF. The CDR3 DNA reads TGTGCCAGCAGCTTACTCGCGGGCCGCTCCTACGAGCAGTACTTC. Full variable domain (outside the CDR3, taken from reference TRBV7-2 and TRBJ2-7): GAGVSQSPSNKVTEKGKDVELRCDPISGHTALYWYRQSLGQGLEFLIYFQGNSAPDKSGLPSDRFSAERTGGSVSTLTIQRTQQEDSAVYLCASSLLAGRSYEQYFGPGTRLTVT.